The present T cell receptor (beta chain) was sequenced within a study of control samples from healthy donors and cancer patients. Method: immunoSEQ multiplex PCR; TCRdb's copy keeps in-frame clones and lacks some. The sample lists 70,000 to 75,000 clones; about 95% were seen once. V shed 5 bases and J shed 1 base, with 14 bases lying between them. CDR1 is SGHNT, CDR2 YENEEA, per germline. This CDR3 contains 15 residues. The specimen was blood. The sequence was collected from a woman aged 30 to 39 in good health. The J gene is TRBJ1-1, the V gene TRBV11-3; possible D gene TRBD1, 5 bases. CDR3 sequence (DNA): TGTGCCAGCAGCCTCAGGGCCCCGAGGAACACTGAAGCTTTCTTT. Translation: CASSLRAPRNTEAFF.